One and the same sample provided the 7 T cell receptor beta chains below, sequenced in a study of OX40 agonist ivuxolimab in advanced cancers. Produced via immunoSEQ multiplex PCR; TCRdb's table is partial and in-frame only. The sample yields 30,000 to 40,000 clones, over 80% seen once. The specimen was CD4+ or CD8+ T cells sorted from blood, collected in a trial of the OX40 agonist ivuxolimab. These receptors were taken from an adult with an advanced solid tumor such as melanoma, head and neck, liver or kidney cancer.

This rearrangement joins TRBV6-5 to TRBJ2-7; D possibly uses TRBD1 or TRBD2 (6 bases each). Trimming cost V 6 bases and J 7 bases, with 22 bases left between them. The CDR3 contains 15 residues. Per the germline V gene, CDR1 is MNHEY and CDR2 is SVGAGI. For the CDR3, the DNA is TGTGCCAGCAGCCTAGGGGGTGGGGGGCGTTGGGAGCAGTACTTC. As protein: CASSLGGGGRWEQYF.

This clone was detected a few times. Written as DNA, the CDR3 is TGTGCCAGCAGTGACGGGGGAACAGGGGGCGTGTATGAGCAGTTCTTC. Its translation is CASSDGGTGGVYEQFF. The rearrangement links TRBV6-4 to TRBJ2-1; 9 bases fit TRBD1. Germline values: CDR1 MRHNA, CDR2 SNTAGT. The CDR3 contains 16 residues. V trimming: 2 bases; J trimming: 8 bases; junction bases outside the gene matches: 10.

The rearrangement joins TRBV7-9 to TRBJ1-5; D gene unclear. In germline, CDR1 is SEHNR, CDR2 FQNEAQ (reference sequence). This CDR3 has 13 residues. V lost 1 base to trimming and J lost 6 bases, with 7 bases between them. CDR3 in DNA: TGTGCCAGCAGCTTAGGGGGTAGTCAGCCCCAGCATTTT. Protein sequence: CASSLGGSQPQHF.

The genes are TRBV9 and TRBJ2-7; 9 bases map to TRBD2. V gave up 4 bases and J gave up 7 bases; unmatched junction bases: 15. The CDR3 totals 16 residues. The germline V gene encodes CDR1 SGDLS and CDR2 YYNGEE. CDR3 region: CASSQLWASGAGEQYF. CDR3 sequence (DNA): TGTGCCAGCAGCCAACTCTGGGCTAGCGGGGCGGGGGAGCAGTACTTC.

The genes are TRBV5-1 and TRBJ2-3; D might be TRBD1 or TRBD2, each matching 7 bases. The CDR3 loop spans 17 amino acids. CDR1 SGHRS and CDR2 YFSETQ come from the germline V gene. Trimming stripped 7 bases from V and 2 bases from J, with 23 bases between. The CDR3 coding sequence is TGCGCCAGCCAAACCGACAGGGAGGGACATAACACAGATACGCAGTATTTT. Its protein is CASQTDREGHNTDTQYF.

This clone was found a few times. J is TRBJ2-7 and V is TRBV2, with D possibly matching TRBD1 (5 bases). In germline, CDR1 is SNHLY, CDR2 FYNNEI. This CDR3 comprises 12 residues. V gave up 6 bases and J gave up 4 bases, with 10 bases separating them. CDR3 coding DNA: TGTGCCAGCAGACCAGGGTTTTACGAGCAGTACTTC. Translating it yields CASRPGFYEQYF.

The chain is built from TRBV11-3 and TRBJ2-2; a possible D gene is TRBD1 (5 bases). Trimming removed 5 bases at V and 0 bases at J, with 13 bases between. Germline V gives CDR1 SGHNT, CDR2 YENEEA. CDR3 length: 16 residues. CDR3: CASSAQAYANTGELFF. The CDR3, as DNA: TGTGCCAGCAGCGCACAGGCTTACGCGAACACCGGGGAGCTGTTTTTT.